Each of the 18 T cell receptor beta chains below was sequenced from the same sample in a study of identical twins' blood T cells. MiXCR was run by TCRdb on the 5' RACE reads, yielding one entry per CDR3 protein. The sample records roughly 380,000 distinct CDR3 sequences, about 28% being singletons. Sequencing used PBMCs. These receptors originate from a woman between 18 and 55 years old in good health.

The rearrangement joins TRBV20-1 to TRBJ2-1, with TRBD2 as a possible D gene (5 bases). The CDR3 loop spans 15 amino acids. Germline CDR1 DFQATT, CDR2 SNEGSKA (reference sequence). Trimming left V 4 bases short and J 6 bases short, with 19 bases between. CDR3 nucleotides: TGCAGTGCTACCTTTCGATCGAGGGTCGCCAATGAGCAGTTCTTC. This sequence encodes CSATFRSRVANEQFF.

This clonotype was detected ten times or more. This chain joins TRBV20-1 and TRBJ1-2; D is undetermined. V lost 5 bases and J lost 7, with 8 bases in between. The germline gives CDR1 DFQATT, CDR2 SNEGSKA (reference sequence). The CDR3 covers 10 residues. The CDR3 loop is CSAPGGGYTF. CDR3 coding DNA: TGCAGTGCTCCGGGAGGTGGCTACACCTTC.

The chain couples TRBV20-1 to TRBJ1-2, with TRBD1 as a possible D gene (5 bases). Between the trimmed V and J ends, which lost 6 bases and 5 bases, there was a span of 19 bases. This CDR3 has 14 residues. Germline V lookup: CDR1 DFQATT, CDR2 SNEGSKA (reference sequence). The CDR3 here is CSATRGAFTYGYTF. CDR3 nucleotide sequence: TGCAGTGCGACCCGAGGGGCCTTTACTTATGGCTACACCTTC.

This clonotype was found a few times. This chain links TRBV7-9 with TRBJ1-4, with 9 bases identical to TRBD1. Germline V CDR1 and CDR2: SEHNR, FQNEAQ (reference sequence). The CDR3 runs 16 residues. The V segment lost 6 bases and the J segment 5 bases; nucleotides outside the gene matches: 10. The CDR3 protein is CASSRPGTGKNEKLFF. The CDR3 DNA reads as TGTGCCAGCAGTCGCCCTGGGACAGGGAAAAATGAAAAACTGTTTTTT.

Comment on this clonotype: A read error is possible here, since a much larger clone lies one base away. The CDR3 DNA is TGCAGTGCTGGGGTATTCGAGAATTCACCCCTCCACTTT. Encoded protein: CSAGVFENSPLHF. This chain links TRBV20-1 with TRBJ1-6; D is unclear. From germline, CDR1 is DFQATT and CDR2 SNEGSKA (reference sequence). The V gene lost 5 bases and the J gene lost 7 bases, with 12 bases spanning the gap. The CDR3 is 13 amino acids.

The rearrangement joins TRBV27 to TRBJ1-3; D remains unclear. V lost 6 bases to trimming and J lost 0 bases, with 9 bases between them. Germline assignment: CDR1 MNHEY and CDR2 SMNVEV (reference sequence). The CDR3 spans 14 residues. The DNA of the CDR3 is TGTGCCAGCAGCGTAGACGGCTCTGGAAACACCATATATTTT. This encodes CASSVDGSGNTIYF.

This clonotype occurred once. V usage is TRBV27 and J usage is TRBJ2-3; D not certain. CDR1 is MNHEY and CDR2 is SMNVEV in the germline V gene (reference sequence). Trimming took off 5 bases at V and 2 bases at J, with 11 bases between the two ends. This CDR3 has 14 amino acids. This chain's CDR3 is CASSPLDATDTQYF. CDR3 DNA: TGTGCCAGCAGTCCCCTAGATGCCACAGATACGCAGTATTTT.

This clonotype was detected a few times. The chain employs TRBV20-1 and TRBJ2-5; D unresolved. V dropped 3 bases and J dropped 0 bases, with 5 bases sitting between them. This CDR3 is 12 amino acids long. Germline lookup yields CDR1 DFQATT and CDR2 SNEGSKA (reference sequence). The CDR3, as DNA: TGCAGTGCTAGCCACTACCAAGAGACCCAGTACTTC. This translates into CSASHYQETQYF.

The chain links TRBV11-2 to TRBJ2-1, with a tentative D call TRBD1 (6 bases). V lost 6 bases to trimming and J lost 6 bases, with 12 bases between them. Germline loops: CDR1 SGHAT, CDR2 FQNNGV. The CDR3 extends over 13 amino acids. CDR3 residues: CASSIQGINEQFF. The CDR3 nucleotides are TGTGCCAGCAGTATCCAGGGGATCAATGAGCAGTTCTTC.

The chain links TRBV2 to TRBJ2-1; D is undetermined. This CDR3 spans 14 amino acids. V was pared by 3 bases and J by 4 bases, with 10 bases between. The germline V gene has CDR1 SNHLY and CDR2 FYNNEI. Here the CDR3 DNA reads TGTGCCAGCAGTGAGGTTTGGGCGTACAATGAGCAGTTCTTC. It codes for CASSEVWAYNEQFF. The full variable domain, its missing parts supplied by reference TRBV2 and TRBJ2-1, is EPEVTQTPSHQVTQMGQEVILRCVPISNHLYFYWYRQILGQKVEFLVSFYNNEISEKSEIFDDQFSVERPDGSNFTLKIRSTKLEDSAMYFCASSEVWAYNEQFFGPGTRLTVL.

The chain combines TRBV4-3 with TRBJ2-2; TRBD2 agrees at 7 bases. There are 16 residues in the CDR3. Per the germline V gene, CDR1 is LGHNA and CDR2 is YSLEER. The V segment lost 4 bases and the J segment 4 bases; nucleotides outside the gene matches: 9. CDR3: CASSPGLGELTGELFF. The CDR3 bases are TGCGCCAGCAGCCCCGGACTAGGGGAACTCACCGGGGAGCTGTTTTTT.

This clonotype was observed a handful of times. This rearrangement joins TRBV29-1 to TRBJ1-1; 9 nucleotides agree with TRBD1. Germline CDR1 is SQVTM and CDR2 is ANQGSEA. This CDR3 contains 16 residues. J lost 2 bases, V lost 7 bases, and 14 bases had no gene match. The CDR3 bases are TGCAGCGCCCAGGCCGGGACAGGGCCTTTTAACACTGAAGCTTTCTTT. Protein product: CSAQAGTGPFNTEAFF. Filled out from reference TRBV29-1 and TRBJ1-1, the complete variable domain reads SAVISQKPSRDICQRGTSLTIQCQVDSQVTMMFWYRQQPGQSLTLIATANQGSEATYESGFVIDKFPISRPNLTFSTLTVSNMSPEDSSIYLCSAQAGTGPFNTEAFFGQGTRLTVV.

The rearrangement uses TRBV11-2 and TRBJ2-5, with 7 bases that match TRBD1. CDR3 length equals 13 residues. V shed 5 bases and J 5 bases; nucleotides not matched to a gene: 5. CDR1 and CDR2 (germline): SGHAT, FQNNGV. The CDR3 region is CASSPDRMETQYF. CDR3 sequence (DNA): TGTGCCAGCAGCCCGGACAGGATGGAGACCCAGTACTTC.

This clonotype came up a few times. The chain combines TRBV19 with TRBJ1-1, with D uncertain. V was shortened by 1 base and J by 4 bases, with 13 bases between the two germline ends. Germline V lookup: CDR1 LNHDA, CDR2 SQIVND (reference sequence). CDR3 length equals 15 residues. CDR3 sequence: CASSIAWRAGTEAFF. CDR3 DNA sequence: TGTGCCAGTAGTATAGCTTGGAGGGCGGGCACTGAAGCTTTCTTT. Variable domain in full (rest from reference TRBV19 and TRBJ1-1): DGGITQSPKYLFRKEGQNVTLSCEQNLNHDAMYWYRQDPGQGLRLIYYSQIVNDFQKGDIAEGYSVSREKKESFPLTVTSAQKNPTAFYLCASSIAWRAGTEAFFGQGTRLTVV.

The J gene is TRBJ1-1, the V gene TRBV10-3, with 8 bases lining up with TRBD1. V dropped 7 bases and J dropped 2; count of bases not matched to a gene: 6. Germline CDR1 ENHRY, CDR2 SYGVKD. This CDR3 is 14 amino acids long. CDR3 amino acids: CAITGTGLNTEAFF. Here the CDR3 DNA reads TGTGCCATCACCGGGACAGGCTTAAACACTGAAGCTTTCTTT.

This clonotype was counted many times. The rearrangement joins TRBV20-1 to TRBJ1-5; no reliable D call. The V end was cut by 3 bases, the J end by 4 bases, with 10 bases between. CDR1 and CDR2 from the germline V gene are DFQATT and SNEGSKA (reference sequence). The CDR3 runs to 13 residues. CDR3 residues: CSARKGENQPQHF. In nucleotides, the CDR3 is TGCAGTGCTAGGAAGGGAGAAAATCAGCCCCAGCATTTT.

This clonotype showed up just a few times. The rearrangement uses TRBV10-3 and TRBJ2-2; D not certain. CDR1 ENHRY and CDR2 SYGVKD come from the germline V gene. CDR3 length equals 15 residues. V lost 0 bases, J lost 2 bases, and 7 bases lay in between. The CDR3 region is CAISESKGNTGELFF. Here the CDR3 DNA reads TGTGCCATCAGTGAGTCGAAGGGAAACACCGGGGAGCTGTTTTTT.

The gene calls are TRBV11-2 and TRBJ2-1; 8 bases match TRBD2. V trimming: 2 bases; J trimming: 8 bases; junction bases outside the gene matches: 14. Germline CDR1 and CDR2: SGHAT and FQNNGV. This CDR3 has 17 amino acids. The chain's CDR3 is CASSLSLAGPRDDEQFF. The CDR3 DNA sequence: TGTGCCAGCAGCTTATCCCTAGCGGGCCCTCGGGACGATGAGCAGTTCTTC.